The sequence of this T cell receptor beta chain was determined in a study of T cells in Graves' hyperthyroidism and ophthalmopathy. Whole-study results and caveats: Ophthalmopathy and stable hyperthyroidism were told apart by a 13 V-J model. Expanded thyroid clonotypes (above 0.001) were mostly also found in blood.

Orbital computed tomography and thyroid ultrasound, together with serum TRAb and thyroxine and clinical symptoms, were used for diagnoses. The TCR beta CDR3 regions underwent amplification using RNA transcripts as the source. During a first-round RT-PCR of the TCR CDR3, the HTBI primer set was used. TCRdb re-called the multiplex PCR reads with MiXCR, one entry per CDR3 protein. Found here are around 300,000 distinct CDR3 sequences, about 13% of them singletons; the top ten hold 34%. Concerning this clonotype itself: The antigen remains undetermined.

The material sequenced was blood. The origin of this receptor is a woman in her thirties or forties with Graves' ophthalmopathy.

CDR3 loop: CSVGRGNTGELFF. CDR3 DNA: TGCAGCGTTGGCAGGGGGAACACCGGGGAGCTGTTTTTT. The rearrangement joins TRBV29-1 to TRBJ2-2, with a tentative D call TRBD1 (6 bases). Germline CDR1 reads SQVTM; CDR2 reads ANQGSEA. V lost 4 bases, J lost 1 base, and 7 bases lay in between. The CDR3 spans 13 residues.